This is a list of T cell receptor beta chains from one sample in a study of OX40 agonist ivuxolimab in advanced cancers. The assay was immunoSEQ multiplex PCR, and TCRdb's table has in-frame clones only and misses some. The table lists more than 70,000 clones, more than 80% of them singletons. The material was CD4+ or CD8+ T cells sorted from blood, obtained in a trial of the OX40 agonist ivuxolimab. The receptor set was obtained from an adult with an advanced solid tumor such as melanoma, head and neck, liver or kidney cancer. The CDR3 runs from the conserved cysteine through the conserved F or W. The D gene is left open where the match is weak. Rows may omit the clone size; those that give it use once, few, many or a size class.

clone size | J gene | D gene | V gene | CDR3 DNA | CDR3 protein
. | TRBJ1-6 | . | TRBV6-5 | TGTGCCAGCAGTTACCCCGGGACTGGTAATTCACCCCTCCACTTT | CASSYPGTGNSPLHF
. | TRBJ1-5 | . | TRBV29-1 | TGCAGCGTTCGAGACAGACGCAATCAGCCCCAGCATTTT | CSVRDRRNQPQHF
. | TRBJ1-2 | . | TRBV11-2 | TGTGCCAGCAGCTTTGCCGGCCCCGGTGTAGGCGGCTACACCTTC | CASSFAGPGVGGYTF
. | TRBJ2-3 | . | TRBV15 | TGTGCCACCAGCAGAGCGGGTAGCACAGATACGCAGTATTTT | CATSRAGSTDTQYF
. | TRBJ2-1 | . | TRBV15 | TGTGCCTCTAACCGGAAATTGGGGTCCAATGAGCAGTTCTTC | CASNRKLGSNEQFF
. | TRBJ1-1 | TRBD1 | TRBV2 | TGTGCCAGCAGTGATAGTCGGGACAGCCCAGACACTGAAGCTTTCTTT | CASSDSRDSPDTEAFF
. | TRBJ1-3 | . | TRBV7-3 | TGTGCCAGCAGCCTCGACGGGTCTGGAAACACCATATATTTT | CASSLDGSGNTIYF
. | TRBJ1-1 | . | TRBV27 | TGTGCCAGCAGGTTACAGGTGAACACTGAAGCTTTCTTT | CASRLQVNTEAFF
. | TRBJ1-6 | TRBD1 | TRBV5-1 | TGCGCCAGCAGCAACGGACAGGGGGCTATTTCACCCCTCCACTTT | CASSNGQGAISPLHF
. | TRBJ1-5 | . | TRBV6-5 | TGTGCCAGCAGTTACTCCGGGTACAATCAGCCCCAGCATTTT | CASSYSGYNQPQHF
. | TRBJ1-5 | . | TRBV5-1 | TGCGCCAGCAGCCTAGCGGGACAAAGAAATCAGCCCCAGCATTTT | CASSLAGQRNQPQHF
. | TRBJ2-5 | . | TRBV2 | TGTGCCAGCAGGTCAACAGGGTTGGGCGGAGAGACCCAGTACTTC | CASRSTGLGGETQYF
. | TRBJ2-7 | . | TRBV7-2 | TGTGCCAGCACGTGGGGCAGCCTGGGGGGTTTCTACGAGCAGTACTTC | CASTWGSLGGFYEQYF
. | TRBJ1-1 | TRBD1 | TRBV18 | TGTGCCAGCTCACCACAGACAGGGAGGGTGAACACTGAAGCTTTCTTT | CASSPQTGRVNTEAFF
once | TRBJ2-3 | TRBD1 | TRBV6-5 | TGTGCCAGCAGGGACAGGGGTATCGGCACAGATACGCAGTATTTT | CASRDRGIGTDTQYF
. | TRBJ1-2 | . | TRBV19 | TGTGCCAGTAGTGGGTTTAACCTCGGAGGGACACCCTATGGCTACACCTTC | CASSGFNLGGTPYGYTF
once | TRBJ1-4 | TRBD1 | TRBV4-3 | TGCGCCAGCAGCCGCGGACAGGGCGGTGAAAAACTGTTTTTT | CASSRGQGGEKLFF
. | TRBJ1-2 | TRBD1 | TRBV28 | TGTGCCAGCGGAACAGGGGGTGCGACCGGGGGCTATGGCTACACCTTC | CASGTGGATGGYGYTF
. | TRBJ2-3 | . | TRBV6-6 | TGTGCCACCCAAACCGAGGCACCCACAGATACGCAGTATTTT | CATQTEAPTDTQYF
. | TRBJ1-2 | TRBD1 | TRBV29-1 | TGCAGCGTAGTAACAGGGGGCGATCACTATGGCTACACCTTC | CSVVTGGDHYGYTF
. | TRBJ2-7 | TRBD1 | TRBV28 | TGTGCCAGCAGGACAGGGGGCGTCTACGAGCAGTACTTC | CASRTGGVYEQYF
. | TRBJ1-1 | . | TRBV6-6 | TGTGCCAGCAGTCTTACCGGCATGAACACTGAAGCTTTCTTT | CASSLTGMNTEAFF
. | TRBJ2-3 | . | TRBV7-8 | TGTGCCAGCAGCTTACAGCCAGGGGTTGTCACAGATACGCAGTATTTT | CASSLQPGVVTDTQYF
few | TRBJ2-2 | TRBD2 | TRBV27 | TGTGCCAGCAGTTTCCGGACTAGCGGGAGTAAGAACACCGGGGAGCTGTTTTTT | CASSFRTSGSKNTGELFF
once | TRBJ2-1 | . | TRBV6-5 | TGTGCCAGCAGTTACACCAATGAGCAGTTCTTC | CASSYTNEQFF
. | TRBJ2-7 | TRBD2 | TRBV7-2 | TGTGCCAGCAGCTTAGAGAGCGGGGGTACCTACGAGCAGTACTTC | CASSLESGGTYEQYF
. | TRBJ2-7 | TRBD2 | TRBV18 | TGTGCCAGCTCACGGGGAGGGAGCTCCTACGAGCAGTACTTC | CASSRGGSSYEQYF
. | TRBJ2-2 | . | TRBV5-6 | TGTGCCAGCAGCTGGCCCAACACCGGGGAGCTGTTTTTT | CASSWPNTGELFF
. | TRBJ1-3 | . | TRBV28 | TGTGCCACGCGACAGTCGTACTCTGGAAACACCATATATTTT | CATRQSYSGNTIYF
. | TRBJ1-2 | TRBD1 | TRBV20-1 | TGCAGTGCGCAGGGGGCGGACGGCTACACCTTC | CSAQGADGYTF
. | TRBJ2-3 | . | TRBV19 | TGTGCCACCACATCTCCTGGTAGCACAGATACGCAGTATTTT | CATTSPGSTDTQYF
. | TRBJ1-4 | . | TRBV18 | TGTGCCAGCTCACCACAGCTCGCAGGGGAGGGAGAAAAACTGTTTTTT | CASSPQLAGEGEKLFF
few | TRBJ1-5 | . | TRBV19 | TGTGCCAGTACCCCGGACAGCCCAAATCAGCCCCAGCATTTT | CASTPDSPNQPQHF
. | TRBJ2-1 | . | TRBV5-1 | TGCGCCAGCAGCTTGTATCCCGGGGGAAGATACAATGAGCAGTTCTTC | CASSLYPGGRYNEQFF
. | TRBJ1-4 | . | TRBV18 | TGTGCCAGCCAAGACACAGGGAGGCCGAGAGGGGAAAAACTGTTTTTT | CASQDTGRPRGEKLFF
. | TRBJ2-7 | . | TRBV27 | TGTGCCAGCAGAGGTTGGGCCTCGGGTGGTTACGAGCAGTACTTC | CASRGWASGGYEQYF
. | TRBJ1-1 | . | TRBV4-1 | TGCGCCAGCAGCCATGGGAGGGGACGAGAAGGGACTGAAGCTTTCTTT | CASSHGRGREGTEAFF
once | TRBJ2-5 | . | TRBV11-2 | TGTGCCAGCAGCGTCGTCCCGGGGTTCGGAGAGACCCAGTACTTC | CASSVVPGFGETQYF
. | TRBJ1-3 | . | TRBV7-2 | TGTGCCAGCAGCCAACCCGGGACCGATGGAAACACCATATATTTT | CASSQPGTDGNTIYF
few | TRBJ1-2 | . | TRBV11-2 | TGTGCCAGCAGCTCCAGATCAGGTTGGAACTATGGCTACACCTTC | CASSSRSGWNYGYTF
. | TRBJ2-7 | . | TRBV6-5 | TGTGCCAGCAGTTGGGACATGTACGAGCAGTACTTC | CASSWDMYEQYF
once | TRBJ2-3 | . | TRBV11-3 | TGTGCCAGCAGCCGGGCCCCGGATACGCAGTATTTT | CASSRAPDTQYF
few | TRBJ1-2 | TRBD1 | TRBV5-1 | TGCGCCAGCAGCTCCCAAGGGGGCTCGGATGGCTACACCTTC | CASSSQGGSDGYTF
. | TRBJ2-5 | . | TRBV11-2 | TGTGCCAGCAGCTCATCCGTGGTCCCAAGGGAGACCCAGTACTTC | CASSSSVVPRETQYF
. | TRBJ2-7 | . | TRBV5-1 | TGCGCCAGCAGCCGGGACGGAACCTACGAGCAGTACTTC | CASSRDGTYEQYF
few | TRBJ1-2 | . | TRBV7-9 | TGTGCCAGCAAGGCCGACTGGGCCTATGGCTACACCTTC | CASKADWAYGYTF
. | TRBJ2-5 | TRBD2 | TRBV7-9 | TGTGCCAGCAGCAAGGGACTAGCGGGAATAGAGACCCAGTACTTC | CASSKGLAGIETQYF
. | TRBJ2-3 | . | TRBV9 | TGTGCCAGCAGCGTAATAGAATCAGATACGCAGTATTTT | CASSVIESDTQYF
. | TRBJ2-5 | TRBD1 | TRBV29-1 | TGCAGCGTTATCTCTGGACAGGGAAGAAGGGGGACCCAGTACTTC | CSVISGQGRRGTQYF
once | TRBJ1-2 | . | TRBV28 | TGTGCCACCGTGGCAGGGTACTATGGTTACACCTTC | CATVAGYYGYTF
. | TRBJ2-1 | TRBD2 | TRBV7-2 | TGTGCCAGCAGCTCCTTAGCGGGGGGCTCCTACAATGAGCAGTTCTTC | CASSSLAGGSYNEQFF
. | TRBJ2-3 | TRBD1 | TRBV14 | TGTGCCAGCAGCCAAGATCCAGGGGGCCGCACAGATACGCAGTATTTT | CASSQDPGGRTDTQYF
. | TRBJ1-3 | . | TRBV19 | TGTGCCAGTAGGGGGGGAGAAGCCGCTGGAAACACCATATATTTT | CASRGGEAAGNTIYF
. | TRBJ2-3 | . | TRBV28 | TGTGCCAGCAGTTTAGGAGATACGCAGTATTTT | CASSLGDTQYF
. | TRBJ2-5 | . | TRBV28 | TGTGCCAGCAGTTTAGAGAGGGAGACCCAGTACTTC | CASSLERETQYF
. | TRBJ1-6 | . | TRBV6-5 | TGTGCCAGCAGTCGTACAGGGAATTCACCCCTCCACTTT | CASSRTGNSPLHF
. | TRBJ1-1 | . | TRBV2 | TGTGCCAGCAGTGAGGAGGACAGAACTGAAGCTTTCTTT | CASSEEDRTEAFF